This TCR beta chain comes out of a study of T cell repertoires in cytomegalovirus infection. As for the study in general: CMV infection and matching HLA type were both indicated by public TCR beta signatures.

This clonotype was detected only a few times. Each CDR3 protein gets one entry after TCRdb re-called the reads with MiXCR. Found here are around 290,000 distinct CDR3 sequences, about 26% of them singletons; the top ten hold roughly 13%. CDR3 size: 12 residues. Germline values: CDR1 DFQATT, CDR2 SNEGSKA (reference sequence). The V gene end was trimmed by 4 bases and the J gene end by 3 bases; junction bases not matched to a gene: 0. Sequenced: PBMCs. This receptor was identified in a human donor in good health (CMV status not recorded). Some clones in this sample may be carry-over from other donors' samples. The chain combines TRBV20-1 with TRBJ2-1; 7 bases line up with TRBD1. CDR3 in amino acids: CSATGGYNEQFF. The CDR3 DNA sequence: TGCAGTGCTACAGGGGGCTACAATGAGCAGTTCTTC.